The 8 T cell receptor beta chains presented below share a single source sample, sequenced in a study of regulatory T cells in long-lasting Graves disease. Both iRepertoire HTBI primers and Arm-PCR of CDR3 regions were used to build the TCR beta libraries. In TCRdb, the multiplex PCR reads were re-called with MiXCR into one record per CDR3 protein. The sample lists about 660,000 distinct CDR3 sequences; around 32% were seen once. This sample's time point: persistent/refractory GD, antithyroid drugs over 5 years with positive TRAb. The TCR library was made from RNA extracted from PBMCs. The sample in question was peripheral blood mononuclear cells (PBMCs), obtained when the disease was refractory, from a patient treated with antithyroid drugs. The source is a female donor with Graves disease.

V gene TRBV10-3 combines with J gene TRBJ1-2, with 8 bases identical to TRBD1. The CDR3 has 15 amino acids. Germline-derived CDR1 and CDR2 are ENHRY and SYGVKD. The J segment lost 0 bases and the V segment lost 8 bases, leaving 8 bases of the junction unmatched. The chain's CDR3 is CAIGRDRSPNYGYTF. Here the CDR3 DNA reads TGTGCCATCGGCCGGGACAGGTCCCCTAACTATGGCTACACCTTC.

This clonotype was counted ten times or more. This chain links TRBV15 with TRBJ2-5; TRBD2 aligns across 11 bases. V was pared by 5 bases and J by 1 base, with 6 bases of the junction left unmatched. Germline CDR1 reads LNHNV; CDR2 reads YYDKDF (reference sequence). The CDR3 length is 16 residues. DNA of the CDR3: TGTGCCACCAGCCGAGCCGGGACTAGCGGCCAAGAGACCCAGTACTTC. Its protein product is CATSRAGTSGQETQYF. Full variable domain (remainder filled in from reference TRBV15 and TRBJ2-5): DAMVIQNPRYQVTQFGKPVTLSCSQTLNHNVMYWYQQKSSQAPKLLFHYYDKDFNNEADTPDNFQSRRPNTSFCFLDIRSPGLGDTAMYLCATSRAGTSGQETQYFGPGTRLLVL.

This clonotype was picked up many times. The rearrangement uses TRBV12-3 or TRBV12-4 and TRBJ1-4, with D uncertain. Trimming stripped 6 bases from V and 7 bases from J, with 9 bases between. The CDR3 contains 12 residues. The DNA for the CDR3 is TGTGCCAGCAGCTTATGGGGTGAAAAACTGTTTTTT. It specifies CASSLWGEKLFF.

This clonotype has only one observation. The chain has TRBV7-9 and TRBJ2-2; D unclear. Trimming cost V 1 base and J 4 bases, with 10 bases left between them. The CDR3 spans 15 residues. CDR1 and CDR2 from the germline V gene are SEHNR and FQNEAQ (reference sequence). The CDR3 here is CASSLVPQPTGELFF. CDR3 nucleotides: TGTGCCAGCAGCTTAGTGCCACAGCCCACCGGGGAGCTGTTTTTT.

Points on this clonotype: This may stem from a read error, because a much larger clone lies one nucleotide away. V gene TRBV28 combines with J gene TRBJ1-1; D gene uncertain. With 1 base removed from V and 0 bases from J, the gap between germline ends came to 9 bases. This CDR3 is 15 amino acids long. Germline V gene lookup returns CDR1 MDHEN and CDR2 SYDVKM. CDR3 in amino acids: CASSLFEGLNTEAFF. The CDR3 DNA is TGTGCCAGCAGTTTATTTGAAGGCCTGAACACTGAAGCTTTCTTT.

The rearrangement uses TRBV28 and TRBJ1-1; D uncertain. CDR3 length: 13 amino acids. Trimming cost V 1 base and J 8 bases, with 11 bases left between them. CDR1 and CDR2 (germline): MDHEN, SYDVKM. The CDR3 loop reads CASSLFGAVEAFF. DNA of the CDR3: TGTGCCAGCAGTTTATTCGGTGCTGTCGAAGCTTTCTTT.

Worth noting for this clonotype: This may be a read error, as it is one base from a much larger clone. The chain links TRBV10-1 to TRBJ1-2; no clear D. CDR1 is WNHNN and CDR2 is SYGVQD in the germline V gene (reference sequence). The CDR3 is 13 residues long. The DNA of the CDR3 is TGCGCCAGCAGTGAATCAGGAGTCTATAGCTACACCTTC. Its translation is CASSESGVYSYTF.

This chain connects TRBV30 to TRBJ1-1; TRBD1 might be the D (5 bases). This CDR3 has 13 residues. Trimming removed 5 bases at V and 1 base at J, with 11 bases between. Germline V lookup: CDR1 GTSNPN, CDR2 SVGIG (reference sequence). The CDR3 nucleotides are TGTGCCTGGGGACCCGGGGCGAACACTGAAGCTTTCTTT. Its protein is CAWGPGANTEAFF.